The 10 T cell receptor beta chains below come from one sample, sequenced in a study of T cell repertoires in cytomegalovirus infection. TCRdb used MiXCR to reprocess the reads, holding one entry per CDR3 protein. The profile shows 97,000 or so distinct CDR3 sequences, approximately 15% of them singletons. The source material was PBMCs. The receptor set was obtained from a human donor in good health (CMV status not recorded). Some clones in this sample may be carry-over from other donors' samples.

The chain recombines TRBV20-1 with TRBJ1-2; no clear D. The CDR3 has 13 residues. CDR1 is DFQATT and CDR2 is SNEGSKA in the germline V gene (reference sequence). V lost 0 bases, J lost 6 bases, and 11 bases lay in between. CDR3 coding DNA: TGCAGTGCTAGAGATCACTCAGCAGATGGCTACACCTTC. It codes for CSARDHSADGYTF.

Ten or more counts support this clonotype. The gene calls are TRBV12-3 or TRBV12-4 and TRBJ1-1, with 8 bases matching TRBD1. V lost 5 bases and J lost 4; bases outside the gene matches: 3. This CDR3 region has 13 residues. The CDR3 coding sequence is TGTGCCAGCAGTCGGACAGGGCGCACTGAAGCTTTCTTT. Amino acids: CASSRTGRTEAFF.

The J gene is TRBJ2-1, the V gene TRBV3-1, with a weak D call TRBD2 (5 bases). From germline, CDR1 is LGHDT and CDR2 YNNKEL (reference sequence). Trimming took off 1 base at V and 9 bases at J, with 10 bases between the two ends. This CDR3 has 13 amino acids. The chain's CDR3 is CASSQGPGIEQFF. DNA of the CDR3: TGTGCCAGCAGCCAAGGGCCGGGGATTGAGCAGTTCTTC.

This clonotype was observed a handful of times. CDR3 residues: CASSSRGRPYGYTF. For the CDR3, the DNA is TGTGCCAGCAGCTCCCGGGGAAGGCCCTATGGCTACACCTTC. The chain links TRBV7-9 to TRBJ1-2, with D uncertain. V was clipped by 4 bases and J by 4 bases, with 13 bases between them. CDR1 SEHNR and CDR2 FQNEAQ come from the germline V gene (reference sequence). The CDR3 runs to 14 residues.

The chain joins TRBV5-5 to TRBJ2-1, with D possibly being TRBD1 (6 bases). Trimming shortened V by 0 bases and J by 4 bases, and 8 bases separated the two germline ends. Germline CDR1 and CDR2: SGHKS and YYEKEE (reference sequence). CDR3 size: 14 residues. The CDR3 bases are TGTGCCAGCAGCTTGGACAGGGATTACAATGAGCAGTTCTTC. Amino acids: CASSLDRDYNEQFF.

V and J are TRBV19 and TRBJ2-3, with D perhaps matching TRBD2 (6 bases). There are 13 residues in the CDR3. Per the germline V gene, CDR1 is LNHDA and CDR2 is SQIVND (reference sequence). V was pared by 5 bases and J by 3 bases, with 9 bases between. The CDR3 DNA sequence: TGTGCCAGTAGTCCGCGGGGTACAGATACGCAGTATTTT. Translating it yields CASSPRGTDTQYF. Based on the CDR3 plus reference TRBV19 and TRBJ2-3, the full variable domain is DGGITQSPKYLFRKEGQNVTLSCEQNLNHDAMYWYRQDPGQGLRLIYYSQIVNDFQKGDIAEGYSVSREKKESFPLTVTSAQKNPTAFYLCASSPRGTDTQYFGPGTRLTVL.

This clonotype came up a few times. The chain uses TRBV20-1 and TRBJ1-2; 10 bases map to TRBD1. The CDR3 contains 13 residues. The germline V gene has CDR1 DFQATT and CDR2 SNEGSKA (reference sequence). Trimming removed 6 bases from V and 4 bases from J; junction bases left unmatched: 5. DNA for the CDR3: TGCAGTGCCACGGGACAGGGGACCTATGGCTACACCTTC. Protein product: CSATGQGTYGYTF.

This clonotype was seen many times. The chain carries TRBV7-2 and TRBJ1-1; TRBD1 agrees at 9 bases. V lost 6 bases, J lost 6 bases, and 8 bases stayed unmatched. This CDR3 comprises 14 residues. Germline V gene data show CDR1 as SGHTA and CDR2 as FQGNSA. CDR3 sequence reads: CASRPTGGGPEAFF. The CDR3 nucleotides read TGTGCCAGCAGACCTACAGGGGGCGGCCCTGAAGCTTTCTTT. The full variable domain, in which reference TRBV7-2 and TRBJ1-1 provide the parts outside the CDR3, is GAGVSQSPSNKVTEKGKDVELRCDPISGHTALYWYRQSLGQGLEFLIYFQGNSAPDKSGLPSDRFSAERTGGSVSTLTIQRTQQEDSAVYLCASRPTGGGPEAFFGQGTRLTVV.

This clonotype was picked up a small number of times. This chain uses TRBV7-2 with TRBJ2-1, with 11 nucleotides matching TRBD1. CDR1 and CDR2 (germline): SGHTA, FQGNSA. There are 15 residues in the CDR3. Trimming at V came to 2 bases and at J to 9 bases, leaving 6 bases not matched to a gene. The CDR3, as DNA: TGTGCCAGCAGCTTATCAGGACAGGGGGCGGGTGAGCAGTTCTTC. Protein sequence: CASSLSGQGAGEQFF.

This chain links TRBV10-3 with TRBJ2-1; TRBD2 matches 14 bases. The germline V gene encodes CDR1 ENHRY and CDR2 SYGVKD. The V segment lost 7 bases and the J segment 6 bases; nucleotides outside the gene matches: 11. This CDR3 has 17 amino acids. CDR3 amino acids: CAITPGLAGAHGNEQFF. CDR3 nucleotides: TGTGCCATCACCCCGGGACTAGCGGGGGCCCATGGCAATGAGCAGTTCTTC.